Listed below are T cell receptor beta chains from one sample, sequenced in a study of response to subunit inactivated influenza vaccine. TCRdb re-called the RT-PCR reads through MiXCR, storing one row per CDR3 protein. The data contain 860,000 or so distinct CDR3 sequences, 21% of them singletons. The input for sequencing was PBMCs from blood, taken roughly 5 days after vaccination. The receptors were gathered from a man aged 50 to 59 who received an inactivated influenza vaccine. CDR3s include the opening cysteine and the closing phenylalanine or tryptophan. A D gene is named only where the DNA matches it firmly. Rows may omit the clone size; those that give it use once, few, many or a size class.

DNA	CDR3	J	D	length	V	size
TGTGCCAGTAGTATGGGATTCACAGATACGCAGTATTTT	CASSMGFTDTQYF	TRBJ2-3	NA	13	TRBV19	NA
TGCGCCACCAGCGGGGGGGCGGAAGATACGCAGTATTTT	CATSGGAEDTQYF	TRBJ2-3	TRBD2	13	TRBV5-1	few
TGCAGTGCCAGAAGGTCCGATCGGGTATCCCAGCCCCAGCATTTT	CSARRSDRVSQPQHF	TRBJ1-5	NA	15	TRBV20-1	NA
TGTGCCAGCAGTTTAGCGGGGGTTCGGGAAAAACTGTTTTTT	CASSLAGVREKLFF	TRBJ1-4	NA	14	TRBV12-3/TRBV12-4	few
TGCGCCAGCAGCTTTAGCGGTCCGAACACCGGGGAGCTGTTTTTT	CASSFSGPNTGELFF	TRBJ2-2	NA	15	TRBV5-1	NA
TGCGCCAGCAGCCAATCTACGGTTGCCGGGGAGCTGTTTTTT	CASSQSTVAGELFF	TRBJ2-2	NA	14	TRBV4-1	NA
TGCGCCAGCAGCCAAGATGTGACAGGGAATGAAAAACTGTTTTTT	CASSQDVTGNEKLFF	TRBJ1-4	TRBD1	15	TRBV4-1	NA
TGCAGTGCTAGGGGAACTTACAATGAGCAGTTCTTC	CSARGTYNEQFF	TRBJ2-1	NA	12	TRBV20-1	many
TGTGCCAGCAGCACCCTAACGGTCACCGGGGAGCTGTTTTTT	CASSTLTVTGELFF	TRBJ2-2	NA	14	TRBV7-9	NA
TGTGCCAGCAGCTTGGGACTAGCGGAGAACACCGGGGAGCTGTTTTTT	CASSLGLAENTGELFF	TRBJ2-2	TRBD2	16	TRBV5-6	few
TGTGCCAGCAGCCAAGAGGGAGTCAGCTCCTACAATGAGCAGTTCTTC	CASSQEGVSSYNEQFF	TRBJ2-1	NA	16	TRBV4-2	NA
TGTGCCAGCAGCCCAAGCGGGCTAGCGGGAGCAGATACGCAGTATTTT	CASSPSGLAGADTQYF	TRBJ2-3	TRBD2	16	TRBV7-6	NA
TGCGCCAGCAGCCAAGTTGGCAGGGAATTATTCGAGCAGTACTTC	CASSQVGRELFEQYF	TRBJ2-7	NA	15	TRBV4-1	many
TGTGCCAGCAGCCCAAGAGGACAATATAATTCACCCCTCCACTTT	CASSPRGQYNSPLHF	TRBJ1-6	NA	15	TRBV7-9	few
TGTGCCACCAGTGATTTTGCGGGGAATGAGCAGTTCTTC	CATSDFAGNEQFF	TRBJ2-1	NA	13	TRBV24-1	NA
TGTGCCAGCTCACCGATGGGGGGCTTGACCTACGAGCAGTACTTC	CASSPMGGLTYEQYF	TRBJ2-7	NA	15	TRBV18	few
TGTGCCAGCTCACCCATAGCGGCCTCCTACAATGAGCAGTTCTTC	CASSPIAASYNEQFF	TRBJ2-1	NA	15	TRBV18	NA
TGCAGTGCTAGTATTGGGGGATCAGATACGCAGTATTTT	CSASIGGSDTQYF	TRBJ2-3	NA	13	TRBV20-1	NA
TGCAGCGGTCGTCTGGCGGCGCGGGATACGCAGTATTTT	CSGRLAARDTQYF	TRBJ2-3	NA	13	TRBV29-1	NA
TGCGCCAGCAGCCGGTCCGTGAATGGCGAGCAGTACTTC	CASSRSVNGEQYF	TRBJ2-7	NA	13	TRBV10-1	NA
TGTGCCAGCAATTCAGCGGGAGGTTCCGAGCAGTACTTC	CASNSAGGSEQYF	TRBJ2-7	TRBD2	13	TRBV12-3/TRBV12-4	NA
TGTGCCAGCAGCTTACCAGTGTTGGAGACCCAGTACTTC	CASSLPVLETQYF	TRBJ2-5	NA	13	TRBV7-2	many
TGTGCCAGCAGCTTAGGTGCGGGGAGCACTGAAGCTTTCTTT	CASSLGAGSTEAFF	TRBJ1-1	NA	14	TRBV7-6	few
TGTGCCAGCAGCGTAGACAGTACCGGAAACACCATATATTTT	CASSVDSTGNTIYF	TRBJ1-3	NA	14	TRBV9	NA
TGCAGTGCTAGATCTTCGAACACCGGGGAGCTGTTTTTT	CSARSSNTGELFF	TRBJ2-2	NA	13	TRBV20-1	few
TGCGCCAGCAGCCAAGATCGCATCGACAATGAGCAGTTCTTC	CASSQDRIDNEQFF	TRBJ2-1	NA	14	TRBV4-3	NA
TGCACTGCTAGAGCCGGACAGGGGCATAGCGATGAGCAGTTCTTC	CTARAGQGHSDEQFF	TRBJ2-1	TRBD1	15	TRBV20-1	NA
TGTGCCAGCAGCTTTGCATTACCTAGCACAGATACGCAGTATTTT	CASSFALPSTDTQYF	TRBJ2-3	NA	15	TRBV11-2	many
TGCGCCAGCAGCCAGGGGACATCCAACACTGAAGCTTTCTTT	CASSQGTSNTEAFF	TRBJ1-1	NA	14	TRBV5-1	NA
TGTGCCAGCGGCCAACAGGGCCCCCAAGAGACCCAGTACTTC	CASGQQGPQETQYF	TRBJ2-5	NA	14	TRBV25-1	few
TGTGCCAGCAGTTACTCGAAAGGCACAACTAATGAAAAACTGTTTTTT	CASSYSKGTTNEKLFF	TRBJ1-4	NA	16	TRBV6-5	few
TGTGCCAGCAGCTTGGCTCCAGCCGAGGGGCGCACCATATATTTT	CASSLAPAEGRTIYF	TRBJ1-3	NA	15	TRBV5-5	NA
TGCAGTGCTAACCCCGGACAGGGATCGGGCGAGCAGTACTTC	CSANPGQGSGEQYF	TRBJ2-7	TRBD1	14	TRBV20-1	many
TGTGCCAGCAGCGGACAGGGGTATAATTCACCCCTCCACTTT	CASSGQGYNSPLHF	TRBJ1-6	TRBD1	14	TRBV2	NA
TGTGCCAGCAGCTTGGATTGGGGAGAGGCAGCTTCCTACGAGCAGTACTTC	CASSLDWGEAASYEQYF	TRBJ2-7	NA	17	TRBV5-5	NA
TGTGCCAGCAGCGTACCCCTAGGGGGCGCCGACTATGGCTACACCTTC	CASSVPLGGADYGYTF	TRBJ1-2	TRBD1	16	TRBV9	few
TGTGCCAGCAGCATCGGACAGGGACCTGACAATGAGCAGTTCTTC	CASSIGQGPDNEQFF	TRBJ2-1	TRBD1	15	TRBV9	few
TGTGCCAGCAGATACGCCCCCGGGACAGACTACGAGCAGTACTTC	CASRYAPGTDYEQYF	TRBJ2-7	TRBD1	15	TRBV6-5	NA
TGTGCCAGCAGCCGAGGGGACAGGGGGTTTTTAGAGACCCAGTACTTC	CASSRGDRGFLETQYF	TRBJ2-5	TRBD1	16	TRBV3-1	few
TGCAGTGCTAGCCCCCTAGCGGTTTCCTACGAGCAGTACTTC	CSASPLAVSYEQYF	TRBJ2-7	TRBD2	14	TRBV20-1	NA